The 20 T cell receptor beta chains below were found in one sample sequenced in a study of shared clonotypes between healthy human individuals. Profiling relied on immunoSEQ multiplex PCR, and the TCRdb table lists in-frame clones only, not all of them. The sample shows roughly 2.2 million clones, about 90% of them seen only once. Sequenced material: naive CD4+ T cells from PBMCs. Subset noted: CD45RA+ positively selected. The receptors originated from a man younger than 35 in good health. Some clones in this sample may be carry-over from other donors' samples.

The chain joins TRBV16 to TRBJ1-4; tentatively, D is TRBD1 (6 bases). Germline CDR1 is KGHSY and CDR2 is FQNENV. V was trimmed by 5 bases and J by 7 bases, leaving 11 bases between them. This CDR3 is built from 13 residues. DNA for the CDR3: TGTGCCAGCAGCAGAGGGGGAGGTGAAAAACTGTTTTTT. This translates into CASSRGGGEKLFF.

This sequence joins TRBV28 and TRBJ1-2, with D hard to call. Trimming cost V 3 bases and J 6 bases, with 14 bases left between them. Germline CDR1 MDHEN, CDR2 SYDVKM. This CDR3 has 14 amino acids. CDR3 protein: CASSFLVVVNGYTF. CDR3 sequence (DNA): TGTGCCAGCAGTTTCCTCGTCGTAGTTAATGGCTACACCTTC.

The chain combines TRBV2 with TRBJ1-4; possibly TRBD1 for D (5 bases). From germline, CDR1 is SNHLY and CDR2 FYNNEI. V lost 6 bases to trimming and J lost 3 bases, with 8 bases between them. This CDR3 has 13 residues. The CDR3 DNA reads as TGTGCCAGCAGCCGGGACCCTAATGAAAAACTGTTTTTT. Amino acid sequence: CASSRDPNEKLFF.

The chain uses TRBV6-5 and TRBJ1-1; 8 nucleotides align to TRBD1. The CDR3 runs to 15 residues. V gave up 6 bases and J gave up 0 bases; unmatched junction bases: 6. Germline V gene sequence: CDR1 MNHEY, CDR2 SVGAGI. CDR3 sequence: CASSKQGELNTEAFF. The CDR3 DNA is TGTGCCAGCAGCAAACAGGGGGAGTTGAACACTGAAGCTTTCTTT.

A note on this clone: The identical CDR3 is also encoded by other nucleotide sequences in the sample. The chain combines TRBV6-5 with TRBJ1-4; TRBD1 matches 8 bases. The CDR3 has 14 amino acids. The germline CDR1 and CDR2 sequences are MNHEY and SVGAGI. V was clipped by 6 bases and J by 8 bases; unmatched bases: 8. This chain's CDR3 is CASSPDRGREKLFF. The CDR3 DNA reads TGTGCCAGCAGCCCCGACAGGGGTCGGGAAAAACTGTTTTTT.

V usage is TRBV6-5 and J usage is TRBJ1-2; possibly TRBD1 for D (5 bases). Germline V CDR1 and CDR2: MNHEY, SVGAGI. Trimming removed 6 bases at V and 8 bases at J, with 19 bases between. This CDR3 has 14 residues. CDR3 nucleotide sequence: TGTGCCAGCAGGGCGGGGGGATCAACGGGAGGCTACACCTTC. Protein: CASRAGGSTGGYTF.

As concerns this clone: Other DNA sequences in the sample encode the same CDR3. The chain combines TRBV5-1 with TRBJ2-7; TRBD1 might be the D (6 bases). This CDR3 has 13 amino acids. V lost 4 bases and J 1 base, leaving 9 bases between the germline ends. Germline V lookup: CDR1 SGHRS, CDR2 YFSETQ. CDR3 loop: CASSLTGSYEQYF. As DNA, the CDR3 is TGCGCCAGCAGCCTCACAGGGTCCTACGAGCAGTACTTC.

CDR3 residues: CASSAVSADGETQYF. CDR3 nucleotides: TGTGCCAGCAGCGCTGTGTCAGCGGACGGGGAGACCCAGTACTTC. The rearrangement links TRBV7-9 to TRBJ2-5, with D perhaps matching TRBD2 (5 bases). V was clipped by 5 bases and J by 5 bases, with 18 bases between them. The CDR3 covers 15 residues. Germline V gives CDR1 SEHNR, CDR2 FQNEAQ (reference sequence).

The rearrangement links TRBV5-4 to TRBJ2-2; D might be TRBD2 (7 bases). Trimming stripped 1 base from V and 5 bases from J, with 15 bases between. CDR3 length equals 16 residues. CDR1 and CDR2 from the germline V gene are SGHNT and YYREEE (reference sequence). CDR3 residues: CASSLPQGRGTGELFF. The DNA for the CDR3 is TGTGCCAGCAGCTTGCCGCAGGGGCGGGGGACCGGGGAGCTGTTTTTT. The variable domain in full, with the rest retrieved from reference TRBV5-4 and TRBJ2-2, is ETGVTQSPTHLIKTRGQQVTLRCSSQSGHNTVSWYQQALGQGPQFIFQYYREEENGRGNFPPRFSGLQFPNYSSELNVNALELDDSALYLCASSLPQGRGTGELFFGEGSRLTVL.

The chain has TRBV28 and TRBJ2-1; D unresolved. The germline V gene has CDR1 MDHEN and CDR2 SYDVKM. The CDR3 length is 15 residues. With 3 bases removed from V and 0 bases from J, the gap between germline ends came to 9 bases. The CDR3 protein is CASSFTATSYNEQFF. In DNA form, the CDR3 reads TGTGCCAGCAGTTTCACAGCGACCTCCTACAATGAGCAGTTCTTC.

V is TRBV29-1 and J is TRBJ2-5, with D perhaps matching TRBD2 (5 bases). CDR3 length: 12 residues. The V end lost 8 bases, the J end lost 4 bases, and 14 bases lay between the germline ends. Germline assignment: CDR1 SQVTM and CDR2 ANQGSEA. The CDR3 sequence is CSTEVAGETQYF. CDR3 coding DNA: TGCAGCACAGAAGTTGCGGGAGAGACCCAGTACTTC.

The V and J genes are TRBV10-1 and TRBJ2-7; 9 nucleotides agree with TRBD1. Germline lookup yields CDR1 WNHNN and CDR2 SYGVQD (reference sequence). CDR3 length: 13 amino acids. The V gene end was trimmed by 8 bases and the J gene end by 0 bases; junction bases not matched to a gene: 2. The CDR3, as DNA: TGCGCCAGCTTGACAGGGGGCTCCTACGAGCAGTACTTC. It is translated as CASLTGGSYEQYF.

This chain uses TRBV5-4 with TRBJ2-6; D may correspond to TRBD1 or TRBD2 (5 bases each). This CDR3 is built from 17 residues. The V and J ends lost 4 bases and 0 bases respectively, with 14 bases between them. Germline values: CDR1 SGHNT, CDR2 YYREEE (reference sequence). CDR3 coding DNA: TGTGCCAGCAGCCGGGGCCGGGTAACCTCTGGGGCCAACGTCCTGACTTTC. This gives the protein CASSRGRVTSGANVLTF.

The chain combines TRBV6-5 with TRBJ1-3; 8 nucleotides agree with TRBD1. Germline V gene sequence: CDR1 MNHEY, CDR2 SVGAGI. CDR3 length: 14 amino acids. V was pared by 5 bases and J by 6 bases, with 6 bases of the junction left unmatched. The CDR3 loop is CASSTGGNQNTIYF. CDR3 sequence (DNA): TGTGCCAGCAGTACAGGGGGGAACCAAAACACCATATATTTT.

The chain is built from TRBV7-7 and TRBJ1-5; weak D call: TRBD1 (6 bases). The V gene lost 2 bases and the J gene lost 0 bases, with 11 bases spanning the gap. CDR1 is SSHAT, CDR2 FNYEAQ, per germline (reference sequence). This CDR3 spans 16 amino acids. CDR3 in amino acids: CASSLKQGDSNQPQHF. CDR3 DNA sequence: TGTGCCAGCAGCTTAAAACAGGGCGATAGCAATCAGCCCCAGCATTTT.

V and J are TRBV19 and TRBJ1-5; perhaps TRBD1 as D (5 bases). This CDR3 has 16 amino acids. CDR1 and CDR2 from the germline V gene are LNHDA and SQIVND (reference sequence). Between the trimmed V and J ends, which lost 1 base and 0 bases, there was a span of 10 bases. CDR3 amino acids: CASSIGQGNSNQPQHF. The CDR3 bases are TGTGCCAGTAGTATAGGCCAGGGTAATAGCAATCAGCCCCAGCATTTT.

This chain joins TRBV27 and TRBJ1-1, with 10 bases fitting TRBD1. The germline gives CDR1 MNHEY, CDR2 SMNVEV (reference sequence). There are 14 residues in the CDR3. With 5 bases clipped from V and 7 bases from J, the junction kept 7 bases outside the gene matches. Here the CDR3 reads CASSPRTGGSEAFF. The CDR3 DNA reads TGTGCCAGCAGTCCACGGACAGGGGGTAGTGAAGCTTTCTTT.

This clone was observed once. The rearrangement uses TRBV7-8 and TRBJ2-3; 7 nucleotides line up with TRBD1. The trim removed 1 base at V and 6 bases at J, leaving 19 bases unmatched. Germline V gene lookup returns CDR1 SGHVS and CDR2 FQNEAQ. CDR3 length equals 19 residues. CDR3 amino acids: CASSLGQGLSRDTGDTQYF. CDR3 bases: TGTGCCAGCAGCTTAGGACAGGGATTGAGTCGGGACACAGGGGATACGCAGTATTTT.

The rearrangement uses TRBV6-1 and TRBJ1-5, with TRBD1 as a possible D gene (6 bases). This CDR3 is 17 amino acids long. Germline lookup yields CDR1 MNHNS and CDR2 SASEGT. The V end was cut by 1 base, the J end by 2 bases, with 15 bases between. The CDR3: CASSEGRGYIGNQPQHF. For the CDR3, the DNA is TGTGCCAGCAGTGAAGGGAGGGGGTACATTGGCAATCAGCCCCAGCATTTT.

About this clone itself: The same CDR3 can be traced to other DNA sequences in this sample. The chain couples TRBV5-6 to TRBJ2-7, with D unresolved. Trimming cost V 1 base and J 2 bases, with 7 bases left between them. The CDR3 loop spans 13 amino acids. Germline lookup yields CDR1 SGHDT and CDR2 YYEEEE. Written as DNA, the CDR3 is TGTGCCAGCAGCTTGCCGGGCACCTACGAGCAGTACTTC. Translating gives CASSLPGTYEQYF.